Sequencing of this T cell receptor beta chain was carried out in a study of regulatory T cells in long-lasting Graves disease. Notes on the study in general: The study examined only peripheral blood, not thyroid tissue.

The sample's time point: newly diagnosed GD, antithyroid drugs for less than 3 months. Isolated PBMC RNA provided the starting material for the TCR library. All patients originated from an endocrinology department located in Xi'an, China. The authors built TCR beta libraries using iRepertoire HTBI primers and Arm-PCR of CDR3 regions. TCRdb re-derived calls from the multiplex PCR reads in MiXCR, one entry per CDR3 protein. The sample has 200,000 to 250,000 distinct CDR3 sequences, roughly 19% seen once. The V and J ends lost 6 bases and 4 bases respectively, with 17 bases between them. The V gene's germline CDR1 is MNHNS and CDR2 SASEGT. This CDR3 has 15 amino acids. For this clonotype: Its specificity is unknown.

These same data were also listed under a study on T cells in Graves' hyperthyroidism and ophthalmopathy. That investigation notes: Patients aged 18 to 65 had newly diagnosed hyperthyroidism of under 2 months' duration. Based on clinical symptoms, serum thyroxine and TRAb, thyroid ultrasound and orbital computed tomography, diagnoses were reached.

This specimen was peripheral blood mononuclear cells (PBMCs), taken at new diagnosis, from a patient treated with antithyroid drugs. This TCR was sampled from a woman in her twenties or thirties with Graves disease. The J gene is TRBJ2-3, the V gene TRBV6-1; D may be TRBD1 (5 bases). CDR3 DNA sequence: TGTGCCAGCAGGCCGACAAGGGGATGGTCAGATACGCAGTATTTT. Protein product: CASRPTRGWSDTQYF.